The sequence of this TCR beta chain was determined in a study of response to subunit inactivated influenza vaccine. Findings and limits, study-wide: New T cells are recruited in small numbers by each seasonal influenza vaccination, according to the authors' suggestion.

TCRdb called the RT-PCR reads again in MiXCR, with one record for every CDR3 protein. This sample yields hundreds of thousands of distinct CDR3 sequences, of which approximately 13% are seen a single time; 6.5% to 8.5% belongs to the top ten. Trimming shortened V by 2 bases and J by 1 base, and 12 bases separated the two germline ends. The CDR3 runs to 15 residues. Germline V gene data show CDR1 as SGHRS and CDR2 as YFSETQ. Notes on this clonotype: Antigen unknown.

V is TRBV5-1 and J is TRBJ2-5; D gene ambiguous. The receptor comes from a man in his forties or fifties who received an inactivated influenza vaccine. This material consisted of PBMCs from blood, taken approximately 15 days before vaccination. CDR3 residues: CASSLSTVPQETQYF. The CDR3 coding sequence is TGCGCCAGCAGCTTAAGTACGGTCCCCCAAGAGACCCAGTACTTC.